One and the same sample provided the 24 T cell receptor beta chains below, sequenced in a study of T cell responses to AZD1222 COVID-19 vaccine. Only in-frame clones appear in the TCRdb table, and some are missing; sequencing was by immunoSEQ multiplex PCR. This sample has 65,000 to 75,000 clones, with about four fifths found just once. The source material was peripheral blood, sampled on day 0 of AZD1222 vaccination. Source of these receptors: an adult in good health.

This chain uses TRBV2 with TRBJ2-7, with D maybe TRBD1 (5 bases). The CDR3 is 14 amino acids. Germline V gene data show CDR1 as SNHLY and CDR2 as FYNNEI. Trimming pared 6 bases from V and 6 bases from J, leaving 18 bases between. The DNA for the CDR3 is TGTGCCAGCAGCGTCGACATTTTAAGGGGCGAGCAGTACTTC. Its protein is CASSVDILRGEQYF.

This clone was seen a handful of times. The chain has TRBV2 and TRBJ1-2, with D possibly TRBD1 on 5 matching bases. The ends were cut back, 8 bases at V and 2 bases at J, with 15 bases in the middle. The CDR3 runs 14 residues. Germline assignment: CDR1 SNHLY and CDR2 FYNNEI. The CDR3 here is CASALNGGNYGYTF. CDR3 nucleotide sequence: TGTGCCAGCGCCCTCAATGGGGGGAACTATGGCTACACCTTC.

The rearrangement uses TRBV4-2 and TRBJ1-3, with D unresolved. Germline V gene data show CDR1 as LGHNA and CDR2 as YNFKEQ. V lost 0 bases to trimming and J lost 4 bases, with 13 bases between them. This CDR3 comprises 16 residues. The CDR3 loop is CASSQDTSGGGNTIYF. The CDR3 DNA sequence: TGTGCCAGCAGCCAAGATACGTCGGGTGGAGGAAACACCATATATTTT.

The chain links TRBV3-1 (or the pseudogene TRBV3-2) to TRBJ1-2; a weak D match, TRBD1 (6 bases). V lost 1 base, J lost 8 bases, and 14 bases lay in between. Germline V CDR1 and CDR2: LGHDT, YNNKEL (reference sequence). The CDR3 is 14 residues long. CDR3 in amino acids: CASSQGRQGRGYTF. In DNA, the CDR3 is TGTGCCAGCAGCCAAGGGAGGCAGGGGCGGGGCTACACCTTC.

The chain uses TRBV21-1 and TRBJ1-4; the table names TRBD1, a call not compared with the DNA. TRBV21-1 is termed a pseudogene. This CDR3 region has 15 residues. The CDR3 loop reads CASSKIEVGDEKLFF. The CDR3 DNA reads TGTGCCAGCAGCAAAATCGAGGTAGGGGATGAAAAACTGTTTTTT.

This rearrangement joins TRBV6-5 to TRBJ1-6; D remains ambiguous. This CDR3 comprises 12 residues. CDR1 and CDR2 (germline): MNHEY, SVGAGI. Trimming took 2 bases from V and 5 from J, leaving 1 base between them. CDR3 amino acids: CASSYNNSPLHF. CDR3 DNA sequence: TGTGCCAGCAGTTACAATAATTCACCCCTCCACTTT.

V and J are TRBV27 and TRBJ2-3, with TRBD2 identical over 10 bases. The germline V gene encodes CDR1 MNHEY and CDR2 SMNVEV (reference sequence). The CDR3 length is 16 residues. Trimming removed 2 bases from V and 8 bases from J; junction bases left unmatched: 10. CDR3 region: CASSLEQRGGLSTQYF. Here the CDR3 DNA reads TGTGCCAGCAGTTTAGAACAGCGGGGGGGCCTTAGTACGCAGTATTTT.

The genes are TRBV27 and TRBJ1-2; TRBD1 matches at 9 bases. The CDR3 length is 13 residues. Germline-derived CDR1 and CDR2 are MNHEY and SMNVEV (reference sequence). The V segment lost 5 bases and the J segment 8 bases; nucleotides outside the gene matches: 6. The CDR3 DNA follows: TGTGCCAGCAGTCGTGGACAGGGGAGCGGCTACACCTTC. This encodes CASSRGQGSGYTF.

In nucleotides, the CDR3 is TGTGCCAGCAGTGAAGTCATCGATGTAACAGGGGGCGAGACGAACACTGAAGCTTTCTTT. It yields the protein CASSEVIDVTGGETNTEAFF. V gene TRBV6-1 combines with J gene TRBJ1-1; TRBD1 matches 9 bases. With 1 base clipped from V and 1 base from J, the junction kept 16 bases outside the gene matches. Germline V gene sequence: CDR1 MNHNS, CDR2 SASEGT. This CDR3 region has 20 residues.

This chain links TRBV4-1 with TRBJ2-7; unclear D gene. Trimming stripped 0 bases from V and 3 bases from J, with 12 bases between. The CDR3 totals 15 residues. Germline CDR1 reads MGHRA; CDR2 reads YSYEKL. For the CDR3, the DNA is TGCGCCAGCAGCCAAGATCGGGCCTCGGGCTACGAGCAGTACTTC. Its translation: CASSQDRASGYEQYF.

The V call is TRBV9, the J call TRBJ2-7; 11 bases match TRBD2. Trimming removed 4 bases from V and 2 bases from J; junction bases left unmatched: 5. The CDR3 runs to 15 residues. Per germline, CDR1 SGDLS and CDR2 YYNGEE. This CDR3 reads CASSPPSGGTYEQYF. CDR3 bases: TGTGCCAGCAGCCCCCCTAGCGGGGGGACCTACGAGCAGTACTTC.

V gene TRBV10-3 combines with J gene TRBJ2-3; TRBD2 matches at 8 bases. The CDR3 spans 16 residues. Germline V gene sequence: CDR1 ENHRY, CDR2 SYGVKD. J gave up 2 bases and V 7 bases, and 11 bases lay outside the gene matches. This CDR3 reads CAITPGTRGNTDTQYF. The CDR3 DNA sequence: TGTGCCATCACCCCGGGGACTAGGGGAAACACAGATACGCAGTATTTT.

This chain uses TRBV27 with TRBJ1-2; 7 bases map to TRBD1. Trimming took 2 bases from V and 4 from J; bases not matched to a gene: 10. The CDR3 consists of 16 residues. Germline assignment: CDR1 MNHEY and CDR2 SMNVEV (reference sequence). The CDR3 region is CASSLRFDRDSYGYTF. Here the CDR3 DNA reads TGTGCCAGCAGTTTAAGATTTGACAGGGATAGCTATGGCTACACCTTC.

The CDR3 DNA is TGTGCCAGCAGTTACGGGACCCGGGACATGAACACTGAAGCTTTCTTT. Protein product: CASSYGTRDMNTEAFF. The chain links TRBV6-5 to TRBJ1-1, with D possibly TRBD1 on 6 matching bases. The V gene lost 2 bases and the J gene lost 0 bases, with 13 bases spanning the gap. The CDR3 consists of 16 residues. Germline-derived CDR1 and CDR2 are MNHEY and SVGAGI.

This clone appeared a few times. The chain couples TRBV24-1 to TRBJ1-5, with 9 bases matching TRBD1. This CDR3 is built from 12 residues. V was pared by 9 bases and J by 9 bases, with 5 bases of the junction left unmatched. Germline values: CDR1 KGHDR, CDR2 SFDVKD. CDR3 protein: CATAQGAGPQHF. The CDR3 coding sequence is TGTGCCACCGCACAGGGGGCAGGGCCCCAGCATTTT.

This clone has only a few counts. This chain connects TRBV27 to TRBJ2-5, with D possibly matching TRBD2 (7 bases). The CDR3 consists of 14 residues. V lost 3 bases and J 5 bases, leaving 13 bases between the germline ends. Germline V gives CDR1 MNHEY, CDR2 SMNVEV (reference sequence). In nucleotides, the CDR3 is TGTGCCAGCAGTTTTCGAGGGGGGGGTGAGACCCAGTACTTC. It yields the protein CASSFRGGGETQYF.

This clone was recorded once. The chain carries TRBV2 and TRBJ1-2, with D possibly matching TRBD1 (5 bases). Trimming removed 6 bases from V and 8 bases from J, with 19 bases in between. The CDR3 sequence is 14 residues long. Looked up from germline, CDR1 is SNHLY and CDR2 is FYNNEI. As DNA, the CDR3 is TGTGCCAGCAGACGAACAGGAGGAACGGGCGGCTACACCTTC. The encoded protein is CASRRTGGTGGYTF.

This chain joins TRBV29-1 and TRBJ1-2, with 10 positions matching TRBD1. CDR1 SQVTM and CDR2 ANQGSEA come from the germline V gene. V was pared by 6 bases and J by 6 bases, with 4 bases of the junction left unmatched. The CDR3 has 12 amino acids. The CDR3 coding sequence is TGCAGCGTCCTTGGACAGGGGGATGGCTACACCTTC. This translates into CSVLGQGDGYTF.

The chain carries TRBV24-1 and TRBJ2-2, with a possible D match to TRBD2 (6 bases). Deletions cut 3 bases from V and 5 bases from J, with 9 bases between. The CDR3 loop spans 14 amino acids. Germline V gene sequence: CDR1 KGHDR, CDR2 SFDVKD. The CDR3 reads CATSDPGTTGELFF. DNA for the CDR3: TGTGCCACCAGTGATCCCGGGACTACCGGGGAGCTGTTTTTT.

This sequence joins TRBV5-4 and TRBJ2-5; 8 nucleotides align to TRBD1. Germline V gene lookup returns CDR1 SGHNT and CDR2 YYREEE (reference sequence). J was trimmed by 0 bases and V by 4 bases; bases with no gene match: 5. CDR3 length equals 15 residues. The CDR3 reads CASSPGQGDQETQYF. For the CDR3, the DNA is TGTGCCAGCAGCCCCGGACAGGGAGACCAAGAGACCCAGTACTTC.

The rearrangement uses TRBV5-5 and TRBJ1-4; D is perhaps TRBD1 (5 bases). The CDR3 spans 16 residues. The V gene lost 0 bases and the J gene lost 4 bases, with 13 bases spanning the gap. In germline, CDR1 is SGHKS, CDR2 YYEKEE (reference sequence). The CDR3 DNA follows: TGTGCCAGCAGCTTGGCCATGGGACGGAATAATGAAAAACTGTTTTTT. Translating gives CASSLAMGRNNEKLFF.

This rearrangement joins TRBV27 to TRBJ1-6; perhaps TRBD1 as D (5 bases). V dropped 6 bases and J dropped 9 bases, with 9 bases sitting between them. Germline V gene lookup returns CDR1 MNHEY and CDR2 SMNVEV (reference sequence). The CDR3 is 12 amino acids. CDR3 loop: CASSTGTSPLHF. The CDR3 nucleotides read TGTGCCAGCAGCACGGGGACTTCACCCCTCCACTTT.

The chain couples TRBV3-1 (or the pseudogene TRBV3-2) to TRBJ1-2; 11 bases are shared with TRBD1. The V gene's germline CDR1 is LGHDT and CDR2 YNNKEL (reference sequence). This CDR3 contains 17 residues. Trimming cost V 1 base and J 4 bases; bases outside gene matches: 8. The CDR3 region is CASSQVGGTGGFYGYTF. The CDR3 DNA follows: TGTGCCAGCAGCCAAGTAGGCGGGACAGGGGGATTCTATGGCTACACCTTC.

The chain combines TRBV13 with TRBJ1-2; no definite D call. Trimming took 6 bases from V and 3 from J, leaving 17 bases between them. The CDR3 length is 15 residues. Germline assignment: CDR1 PRHDT and CDR2 FYEKMQ (reference sequence). CDR3 in amino acids: CASRASGFNHYGYTF. The CDR3 DNA follows: TGTGCCAGCAGAGCTAGCGGCTTTAATCACTATGGCTACACCTTC.